This T cell receptor (beta chain) was retrieved from a study of blood T cell repertoires in COVID-19. V was cut by 3 bases and J by 3 bases, with 8 bases left in between. The CDR3 has 14 amino acids. CDR1 is SGHDN and CDR2 is FVKESK in the germline V gene. The method was immunoSEQ multiplex PCR; TCRdb's version includes in-frame clones alone and lacks a portion of them. Of 150,000 or so clones listed, around 91% are singletons. The J gene is TRBJ2-2, the V gene TRBV14, with a possible D match to TRBD2 (5 bases). The clonotype originates from a man younger than 35 with COVID-19, enrolled during active disease. Material for sequencing was peripheral blood. In DNA, the CDR3 is TGTGCCAGCAGCCAGCCCGGGGACACCGGGGAGCTGTTTTTT. Translating gives CASSQPGDTGELFF.